This paragraph covers one T cell receptor beta chain sequence. The germline V and J ends were trimmed by 2 bases and 3 bases, with 7 bases remaining between them. CDR3 length: 13 amino acids. Germline V gene lookup returns CDR1 MNHEY and CDR2 SMNVEV (reference sequence). These data belong to a study of lymphopenia after photon versus proton radiotherapy. Sequenced by immunoSEQ multiplex PCR; TCRdb stores in-frame clones only, minus some. Altogether approximately 150,000 clones are present, less than 90% being singletons, with the ten largest covering about 4.3%. Source: peripheral blood, taken from a patient treated with photon-based radiotherapy. This TCR was sampled from a man in his fifties with gastric cancer. The J gene is TRBJ1-1, the V gene TRBV27; no clear D. The CDR3 nucleotides read TGTGCCAGCAGTTTAAACCCGTACACTGAAGCTTTCTTT. Amino acid sequence: CASSLNPYTEAFF.